The 23 T cell receptor beta chains given below trace back to one sample, sequenced in a study of T-cell memory formation after mild COVID-19. Using its own MiXCR run on the 5' RACE reads, TCRdb lists one record per CDR3 protein. This repertoire shows hundreds of thousands of distinct CDR3 sequences, around 21% found once; its top ten account for around 13%. The specimen sequenced was PBMCs or a T cell subset sorted from them (not recorded which). All receptors derive from an adult woman who had mild COVID-19 (a few samples of this study predate the infection). Cell type and time point are not known.

This clonotype has ten or more counts. V usage is TRBV7-9 and J usage is TRBJ2-7; TRBD2 agrees at 14 bases. With 5 bases clipped from V and 6 bases from J, the junction kept 6 bases outside the gene matches. In germline, CDR1 is SEHNR, CDR2 FQNEAQ (reference sequence). The CDR3 runs to 15 residues. CDR3 in DNA: TGTGCCAGCAGCGCGGGACTAGCGGGAGTCGTCGAGCAGTACTTC. As protein: CASSAGLAGVVEQYF.

This chain connects TRBV20-1 to TRBJ2-3; TRBD2 matches at 10 bases. This CDR3 region has 17 residues. V dropped 5 bases and J dropped 2; count of bases not matched to a gene: 13. Per the germline V gene, CDR1 is DFQATT and CDR2 is SNEGSKA (reference sequence). The CDR3 nucleotides read TGCAGTGCTTCTCCTACGACACTAGCGGGGACCACAGATACGCAGTATTTT. It translates to CSASPTTLAGTTDTQYF.

V usage is TRBV3-1 and J usage is TRBJ2-3; 10 nucleotides line up with TRBD1. V was clipped by 4 bases and J by 5 bases; unmatched bases: 9. Germline V gives CDR1 LGHDT, CDR2 YNNKEL (reference sequence). The CDR3 extends over 16 amino acids. The CDR3 DNA follows: TGTGCCAGCAGCCCACCCGACAGGGGGCACGGAGATACGCAGTATTTT. Translated, it gives CASSPPDRGHGDTQYF.

The genes are TRBV5-1 and TRBJ2-1, with 7 bases aligning to TRBD1. The CDR3 runs 14 residues. Trimming at V came to 2 bases and at J to 2 bases, leaving 1 base not matched to a gene. In germline, CDR1 is SGHRS, CDR2 YFSETQ. CDR3 DNA: TGCGCCAGCAGCTTTGGACAGGCCTACAATGAGCAGTTCTTC. It encodes CASSFGQAYNEQFF.

The chain combines TRBV27 with TRBJ2-1; 9 positions match TRBD2. In germline, CDR1 is MNHEY, CDR2 SMNVEV (reference sequence). The CDR3 is 18 amino acids. The V segment lost 3 bases and the J segment 4 bases; nucleotides outside the gene matches: 13. The CDR3 reads CASSFAGGPVSTYNEQFF. CDR3 bases: TGTGCCAGCAGTTTCGCGGGGGGGCCGGTTTCTACATACAATGAGCAGTTCTTC.

This clonotype has only a few counts. This chain links TRBV9 with TRBJ2-7; TRBD2 aligns across 11 bases. Trimming cost V 3 bases and J 3 bases; bases outside gene matches: 5. Germline V gives CDR1 SGDLS, CDR2 YYNGEE. The CDR3 runs to 15 residues. The CDR3 loop is CASSAHTSGSYEQYF. The CDR3 DNA sequence: TGTGCCAGCAGCGCCCACACTAGCGGGAGCTACGAGCAGTACTTC.

This clonotype has more than one count but fewer than ten. This chain links TRBV21-1 with TRBJ2-3; TRBD1 was called by the table and not checked on the DNA. TRBV21-1 is a recognized pseudogene. The CDR3 spans 15 residues. The CDR3 region is CASSKEGNFTDTQYF. The CDR3 region has the DNA TGTGCCAGCAGCAAAGAGGGGAATTTCACAGATACGCAGTATTTT.

The genes are TRBV15 and TRBJ1-5; D remains unclear. This CDR3 comprises 15 residues. CDR1 is LNHNV and CDR2 is YYDKDF in the germline V gene (reference sequence). V lost 0 bases and J 4 bases, leaving 10 bases between the germline ends. The DNA for the CDR3 is TGTGCCACCAGCAGAGATAGAGGGTTGAATCAGCCCCAGCATTTT. Its translation: CATSRDRGLNQPQHF.

This clonotype was counted a single time. The chain carries TRBV7-2 and TRBJ2-5, with D possibly matching TRBD1 (6 bases). Germline CDR1 is SGHTA and CDR2 is FQGNSA. The CDR3 spans 16 residues. The V and J ends lost 1 base and 1 base respectively, with 13 bases between them. The CDR3, as DNA: TGTGCCAGCAGCTTAGTTACAGGGCTCCCCCAAGAGACCCAGTACTTC. Amino acid sequence: CASSLVTGLPQETQYF.

This clonotype was picked up a small number of times. The chain carries TRBV9 and TRBJ2-5; 8 bases map to TRBD2. This CDR3 spans 14 amino acids. The ends lost 0 bases at V and 4 bases at J; junction bases unmatched: 2. Germline-derived CDR1 and CDR2 are SGDLS and YYNGEE. This CDR3 is CASSVGRGGETQYF. Written as DNA, the CDR3 is TGTGCCAGCAGCGTAGGTCGGGGGGGAGAGACCCAGTACTTC.

The chain employs TRBV6-5 and TRBJ1-1, with 7 bases aligning to TRBD1. CDR1 MNHEY and CDR2 SVGAGI come from the germline V gene. J gave up 6 bases and V 8 bases, and 6 bases lay outside the gene matches. This CDR3 has 12 residues. The CDR3 here is CASGTVGAEAFF. CDR3 in DNA: TGTGCCAGCGGGACAGTAGGCGCTGAAGCTTTCTTT.

V gene TRBV6-1 combines with J gene TRBJ1-1; TRBD1 might be the D (6 bases). CDR1 is MNHNS, CDR2 SASEGT, per germline. V lost 5 bases to trimming and J lost 2 bases, with 12 bases between them. The CDR3 has 14 amino acids. CDR3 coding DNA: TGTGCCAGCAGTAAGCAGGGGTTTAACACTGAAGCTTTCTTT. Translation: CASSKQGFNTEAFF.

This clonotype appeared a few times. The chain carries TRBV24-1 and TRBJ2-1, with D possibly TRBD2 on 6 matching bases. The CDR3 covers 13 residues. V was clipped by 12 bases and J by 0 bases, with 11 bases between them. The germline V gene has CDR1 KGHDR and CDR2 SFDVKD. The DNA for the CDR3 is TGTGCCTGTAACGGGGGCTCCTACAATGAGCAGTTCTTC. This codes for CACNGGSYNEQFF.

This clonotype has only a few counts. The rearrangement links TRBV7-6 to TRBJ2-3; the D gene is possibly TRBD2 (6 bases). This CDR3 is 15 amino acids long. Trimming cost V 4 bases and J 2 bases, with 13 bases left between them. Germline CDR1 reads SGHVS; CDR2 reads FNYEAQ. The chain's CDR3 is CASSYLASYTDTQYF. CDR3 sequence (DNA): TGTGCCAGCAGCTACCTAGCGTCCTACACAGATACGCAGTATTTT.

The V and J genes are TRBV12-3 or TRBV12-4 and TRBJ1-2, with D unclear. The CDR3 has 14 residues. V was pared by 5 bases and J by 0 bases, with 10 bases between. CDR3 in DNA: TGTGCCAGCAGTGATCGGAGAACTAACTATGGCTACACCTTC. Translation: CASSDRRTNYGYTF.

This clonotype was found a few times. This chain joins TRBV20-1 and TRBJ1-1; 8 bases fit TRBD1. With V trimmed by 1 base and J by 1 base, 5 bases remained unmatched. Per the germline V gene, CDR1 is DFQATT and CDR2 is SNEGSKA (reference sequence). The CDR3 loop spans 15 amino acids. The CDR3 region is CSARGSRGRNTEAFF. The CDR3 region has the DNA TGCAGTGCTAGAGGGAGCAGGGGGCGGAACACTGAAGCTTTCTTT.

The chain joins TRBV9 to TRBJ2-5; 14 nucleotides align to TRBD2. The V segment lost 0 bases and the J segment 5 bases; nucleotides outside the gene matches: 6. The CDR3 covers 17 residues. The germline CDR1 and CDR2 sequences are SGDLS and YYNGEE. CDR3 amino acids: CASSVGLAGGPGETQYF. The CDR3 DNA reads as TGTGCCAGCAGCGTAGGACTAGCGGGAGGGCCGGGGGAGACCCAGTACTTC.

This clonotype was counted between two and nine times. The chain carries TRBV5-1 and TRBJ1-2; D not resolved. V was cut by 2 bases and J by 4 bases, with 12 bases left in between. In germline, CDR1 is SGHRS, CDR2 YFSETQ. CDR3 length: 14 amino acids. CDR3 coding DNA: TGCGCCAGCAGCTTTCCAGCGGTTGGCTATGGCTACACCTTC. Amino acids: CASSFPAVGYGYTF.

This chain connects TRBV9 to TRBJ2-5; D gene unclear. CDR1 and CDR2 (germline): SGDLS, YYNGEE. The CDR3 has 15 amino acids. The V end was cut by 0 bases, the J end by 5 bases, with 14 bases between. The CDR3 coding sequence is TGTGCCAGCAGCGTAGAGGACCAAACTCGGGAGACCCAGTACTTC. Amino acids: CASSVEDQTRETQYF.

This rearrangement joins TRBV3-1 to TRBJ1-5; D remains unclear. This CDR3 has 12 residues. Between the trimmed V and J ends, which lost 6 bases and 5 bases, there was a span of 8 bases. Germline lookup yields CDR1 LGHDT and CDR2 YNNKEL (reference sequence). CDR3 nucleotide sequence: TGTGCCAGCAGTCAGCGGGATCAGCCCCAGCATTTT. This gives the protein CASSQRDQPQHF.

The V call is TRBV27, the J call TRBJ1-1, with D perhaps matching TRBD1 (6 bases). The germline V gene encodes CDR1 MNHEY and CDR2 SMNVEV (reference sequence). V shed 8 bases and J shed 0 bases, with 13 bases lying between them. The CDR3 has 14 amino acids. CDR3 amino acids: CASWRGQLNTEAFF. CDR3 coding DNA: TGTGCCAGCTGGCGTGGACAGCTGAACACTGAAGCTTTCTTT.

This clonotype was seen repeatedly, ten times or more. CDR3 amino acids: CASSLDRVTTYEQYF. CDR3 bases: TGTGCCAGCAGCTTGGACAGGGTAACAACCTACGAGCAGTACTTC. The chain recombines TRBV7-2 with TRBJ2-7; 8 bases align to TRBD1. Germline trimming cut 3 bases from V and 2 bases from J; bases unmatched to any gene: 6. Germline CDR1 and CDR2: SGHTA and FQGNSA. The CDR3 consists of 15 residues.

This clonotype turned up a few times. The V and J genes are TRBV12-3 or TRBV12-4 and TRBJ2-1, with D perhaps matching TRBD2 (6 bases). This CDR3 region has 15 residues. V was trimmed by 3 bases and J by 4 bases, leaving 13 bases between them. CDR3 sequence: CASSFLGGLYNEQFF. The CDR3 coding sequence is TGTGCCAGCAGTTTCCTGGGGGGTTTATACAATGAGCAGTTCTTC.